Listed below are T cell receptor beta chains from one sample, sequenced in a study of blood T cell repertoires in COVID-19. Sequencing was performed with immunoSEQ multiplex PCR; in TCRdb, only in-frame clones are kept and a portion is missing. The sample yields about 270,000 clones, about 90% seen once. The specimen sequenced was peripheral blood. The receptor set was obtained from a woman in her 30s with COVID-19, enrolled during active disease. The conserved cysteine and the conserved F or W are not part of the CDR3 here. Fields, in order: V gene, CDR3 protein.

>TRBV7-9
ASRTGGRTGELF
>TRBV9
ASSVVEGGQSDTQY
>TRBV6-2/TRBV6-3
ASSYPPGGSTNEKLF
>TRBV2
ASSGGGGLRQDTQY
>TRBV6-5
ATFSDRVNSPLH
>TRBV9
ASSVVGGNTEAF
>TRBV7-7
ASSLRLANQETQY
>TRBV6-5
ARPLFGTAWGEQY
>TRBV5-1
ASSSPAQSNTGELF
>TRBV7-2
ASSPGGGNGIQY
>TRBV12-3/TRBV12-4
ASSDDRATEAF
>TRBV7-6
ASSRWKEEQY
>TRBV5-1
ASSLTGSNEKLF
>TRBV21-1
ASSAQGRDTQY
>TRBV14
ASSISGGKTQY
>TRBV11-3
ASSSWGDNEQF
>TRBV27
ASRGLAGGRGETQY
>TRBV29-1
SVEGDSSGANVLT
>TRBV19
ASSYGGPYQETQY
>TRBV18
ASSPHAPEDTDTQY
>TRBV19
ASSISGRAVEKLF
>TRBV11-2
ASTDYLIYNEQF
>TRBV6-1
ASSEWVWVGQISGANVLT
>TRBV15
ATSRDPEGGEQY
>TRBV6-5
ASSLTGGVDQPQH
>TRBV10-1
ASSESIVGRNEQF
>TRBV25-1
ASSAGGWRDEQF
>TRBV24-1
ATSDSGGYHNEQF